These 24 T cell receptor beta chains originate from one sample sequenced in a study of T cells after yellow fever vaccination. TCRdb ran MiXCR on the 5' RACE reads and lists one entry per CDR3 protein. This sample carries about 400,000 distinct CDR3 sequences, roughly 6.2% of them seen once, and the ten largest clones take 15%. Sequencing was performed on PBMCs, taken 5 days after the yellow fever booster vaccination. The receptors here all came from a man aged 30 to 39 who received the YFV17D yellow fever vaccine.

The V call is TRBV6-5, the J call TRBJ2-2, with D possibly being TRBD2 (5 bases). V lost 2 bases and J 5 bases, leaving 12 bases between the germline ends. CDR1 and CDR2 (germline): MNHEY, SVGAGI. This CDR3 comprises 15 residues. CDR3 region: CASSYAGGNTGELFF. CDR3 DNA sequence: TGTGCCAGCAGTTACGCGGGTGGAAATACCGGGGAGCTGTTTTTT.

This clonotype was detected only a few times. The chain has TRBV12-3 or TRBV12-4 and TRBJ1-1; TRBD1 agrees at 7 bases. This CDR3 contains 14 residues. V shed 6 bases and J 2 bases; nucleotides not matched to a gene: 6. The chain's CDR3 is CASSSTGSNTEAFF. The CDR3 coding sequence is TGTGCCAGCAGCTCGACAGGGTCAAACACTGAAGCTTTCTTT.

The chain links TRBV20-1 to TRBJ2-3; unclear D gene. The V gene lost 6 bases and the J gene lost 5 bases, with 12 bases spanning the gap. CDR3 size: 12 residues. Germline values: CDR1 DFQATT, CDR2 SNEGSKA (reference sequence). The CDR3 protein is CSASFEQDTQYF. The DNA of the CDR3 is TGCAGTGCCAGCTTTGAACAAGATACGCAGTATTTT.

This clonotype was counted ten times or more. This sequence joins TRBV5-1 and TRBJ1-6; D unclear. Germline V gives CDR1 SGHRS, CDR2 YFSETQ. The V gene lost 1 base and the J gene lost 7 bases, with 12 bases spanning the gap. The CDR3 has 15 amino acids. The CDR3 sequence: CASSLNSERNSPLHF. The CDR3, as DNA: TGCGCCAGCAGCTTGAACTCCGAGCGGAATTCACCCCTCCACTTT.

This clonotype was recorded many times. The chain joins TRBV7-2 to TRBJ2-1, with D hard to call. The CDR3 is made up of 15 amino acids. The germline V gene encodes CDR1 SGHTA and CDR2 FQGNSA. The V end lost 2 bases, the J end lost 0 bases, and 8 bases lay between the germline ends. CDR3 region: CASSLRPSSYNEQFF. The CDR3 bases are TGTGCCAGCAGCTTAAGACCGAGCTCCTACAATGAGCAGTTCTTC.

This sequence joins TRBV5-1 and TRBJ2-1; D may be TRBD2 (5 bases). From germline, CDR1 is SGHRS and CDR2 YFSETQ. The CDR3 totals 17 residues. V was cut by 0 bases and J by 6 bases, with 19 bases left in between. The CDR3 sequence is CASSLGPAPSGINEQFF. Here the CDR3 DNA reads TGCGCCAGCAGCTTGGGTCCCGCGCCTTCCGGGATCAATGAGCAGTTCTTC.

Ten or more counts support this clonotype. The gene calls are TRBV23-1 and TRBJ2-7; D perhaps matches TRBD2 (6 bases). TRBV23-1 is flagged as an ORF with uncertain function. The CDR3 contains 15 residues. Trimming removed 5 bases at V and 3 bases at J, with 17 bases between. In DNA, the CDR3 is TGCGCCAGCAGTGGGGGGACTCCCTTAGGCTACGAGCAGTACTTC. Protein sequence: CASSGGTPLGYEQYF.

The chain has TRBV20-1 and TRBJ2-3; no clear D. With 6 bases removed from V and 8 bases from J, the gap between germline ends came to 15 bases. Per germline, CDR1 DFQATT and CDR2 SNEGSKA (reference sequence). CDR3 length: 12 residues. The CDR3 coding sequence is TGCAGTGCCCCAGTCCCATCGGGTACGCAGTATTTT. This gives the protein CSAPVPSGTQYF.

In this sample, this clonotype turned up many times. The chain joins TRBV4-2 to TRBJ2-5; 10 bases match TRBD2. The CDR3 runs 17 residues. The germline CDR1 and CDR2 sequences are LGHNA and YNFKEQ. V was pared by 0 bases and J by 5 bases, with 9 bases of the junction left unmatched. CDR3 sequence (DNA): TGTGCCAGCAGCCAAGAAGCGGGAGGGTCCTTTTTGGAGACCCAGTACTTC. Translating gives CASSQEAGGSFLETQYF.

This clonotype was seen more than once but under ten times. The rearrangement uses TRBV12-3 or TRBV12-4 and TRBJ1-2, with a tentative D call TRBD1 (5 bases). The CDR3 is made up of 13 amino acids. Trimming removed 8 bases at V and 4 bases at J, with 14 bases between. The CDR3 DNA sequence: TGTGCCAGCCGTGGGGCCGAACTCTATGGCTACACCTTC. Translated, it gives CASRGAELYGYTF.

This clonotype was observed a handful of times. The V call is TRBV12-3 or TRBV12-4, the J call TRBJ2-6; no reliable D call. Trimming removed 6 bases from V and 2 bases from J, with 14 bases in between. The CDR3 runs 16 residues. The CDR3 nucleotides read TGTGCCAGCAGGCTAGTGGTAGGGACTGGGGCCAACGTCCTGACTTTC. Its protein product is CASRLVVGTGANVLTF.

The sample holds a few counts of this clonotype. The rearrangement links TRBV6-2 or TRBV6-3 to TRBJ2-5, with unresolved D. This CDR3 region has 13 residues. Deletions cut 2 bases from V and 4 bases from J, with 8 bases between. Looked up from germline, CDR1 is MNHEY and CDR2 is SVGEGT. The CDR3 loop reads CASSYTWGETQYF. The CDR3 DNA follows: TGTGCCAGCAGTTACACCTGGGGAGAGACCCAGTACTTC.

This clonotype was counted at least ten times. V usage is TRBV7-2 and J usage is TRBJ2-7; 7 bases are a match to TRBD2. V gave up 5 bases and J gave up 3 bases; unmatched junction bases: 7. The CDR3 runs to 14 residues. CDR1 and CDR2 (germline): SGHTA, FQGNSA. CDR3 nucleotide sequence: TGTGCCAGCAGCCGGTCGGGCGGGAGCTACGAGCAGTACTTC. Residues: CASSRSGGSYEQYF.

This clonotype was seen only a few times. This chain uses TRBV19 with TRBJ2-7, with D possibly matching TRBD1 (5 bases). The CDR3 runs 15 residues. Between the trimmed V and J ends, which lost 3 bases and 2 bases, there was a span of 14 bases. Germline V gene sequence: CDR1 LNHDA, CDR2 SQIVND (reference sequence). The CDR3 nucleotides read TGTGCCAGTAGTATTGGGGCCGTCCCTGCCTACGAGCAGTACTTC. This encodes CASSIGAVPAYEQYF. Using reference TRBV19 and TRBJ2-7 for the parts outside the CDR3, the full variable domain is DGGITQSPKYLFRKEGQNVTLSCEQNLNHDAMYWYRQDPGQGLRLIYYSQIVNDFQKGDIAEGYSVSREKKESFPLTVTSAQKNPTAFYLCASSIGAVPAYEQYFGPGTRLTVT.

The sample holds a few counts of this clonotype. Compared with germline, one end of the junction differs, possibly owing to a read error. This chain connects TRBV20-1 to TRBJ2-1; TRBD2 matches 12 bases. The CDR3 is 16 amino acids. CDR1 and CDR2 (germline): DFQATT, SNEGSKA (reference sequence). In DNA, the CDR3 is TGCTGTGCTAGAGGGGCTAGCGGGAGGGCCCCCAATGAGCAGTTCTTC. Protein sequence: CCARGASGRAPNEQFF.

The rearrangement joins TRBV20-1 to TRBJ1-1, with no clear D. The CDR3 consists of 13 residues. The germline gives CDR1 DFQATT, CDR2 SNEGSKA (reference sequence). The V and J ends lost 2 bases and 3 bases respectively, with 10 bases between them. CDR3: CSARYWGDTEAFF. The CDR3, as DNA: TGCAGTGCTAGATACTGGGGAGACACTGAAGCTTTCTTT.

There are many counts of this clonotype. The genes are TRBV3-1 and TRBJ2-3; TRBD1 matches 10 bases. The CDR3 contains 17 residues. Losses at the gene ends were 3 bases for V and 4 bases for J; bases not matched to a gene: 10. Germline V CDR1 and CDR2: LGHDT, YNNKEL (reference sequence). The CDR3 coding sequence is TGTGCCAGCAGCCATTCATCAGGGACAGGGGTCCCAGATACGCAGTATTTT. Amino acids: CASSHSSGTGVPDTQYF.

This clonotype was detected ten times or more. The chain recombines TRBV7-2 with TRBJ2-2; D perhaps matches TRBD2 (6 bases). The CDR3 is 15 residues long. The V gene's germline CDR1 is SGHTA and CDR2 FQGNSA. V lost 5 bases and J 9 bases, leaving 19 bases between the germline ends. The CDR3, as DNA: TGTGCCAGCAGCCTTCCCAGGGACTTTTTCCGGGAGCTGTTTTTT. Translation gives CASSLPRDFFRELFF.

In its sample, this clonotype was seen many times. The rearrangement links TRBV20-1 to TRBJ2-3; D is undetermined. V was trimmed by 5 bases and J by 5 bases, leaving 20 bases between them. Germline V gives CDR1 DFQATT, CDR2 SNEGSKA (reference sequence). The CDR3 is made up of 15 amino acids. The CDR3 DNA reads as TGCAGTGCTGCCCCTGGCCATGGGTCTGGAGATACGCAGTATTTT. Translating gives CSAAPGHGSGDTQYF.

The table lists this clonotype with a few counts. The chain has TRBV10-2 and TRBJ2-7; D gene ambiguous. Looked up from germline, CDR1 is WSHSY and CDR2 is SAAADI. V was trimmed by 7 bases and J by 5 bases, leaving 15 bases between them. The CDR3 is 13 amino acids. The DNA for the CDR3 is TGCGCCAGCACTTCGGAGTCCCCCCACGAGCAGTACTTC. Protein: CASTSESPHEQYF.

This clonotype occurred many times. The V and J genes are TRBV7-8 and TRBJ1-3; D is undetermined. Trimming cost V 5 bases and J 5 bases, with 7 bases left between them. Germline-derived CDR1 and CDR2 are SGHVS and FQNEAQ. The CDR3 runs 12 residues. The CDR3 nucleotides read TGTGCCAGCAGCCAGGCTAGAAACACCATATATTTT. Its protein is CASSQARNTIYF.

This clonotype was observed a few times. The CDR3 region has the DNA TGTGCCAGCTCACTTCTAAGCGGGGTGTCATGGAATGAGCAGTTCTTC. Translating gives CASSLLSGVSWNEQFF. The chain combines TRBV18 with TRBJ2-1, with 7 positions matching TRBD2. With 4 bases clipped from V and 7 bases from J, the junction kept 13 bases outside the gene matches. Germline values: CDR1 KGHSH, CDR2 LQKENI. The CDR3 is made up of 16 amino acids.

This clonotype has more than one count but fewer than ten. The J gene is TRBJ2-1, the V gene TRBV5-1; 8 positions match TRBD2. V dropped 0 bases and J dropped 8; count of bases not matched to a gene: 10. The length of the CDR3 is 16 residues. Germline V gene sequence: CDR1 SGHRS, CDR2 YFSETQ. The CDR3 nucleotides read TGCGCCAGCAGCTTGGGGGGACTAGTTGGAGTGGATGAGCAGTTCTTC. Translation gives CASSLGGLVGVDEQFF. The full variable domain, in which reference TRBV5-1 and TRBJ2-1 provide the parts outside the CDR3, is KAGVTQTPRYLIKTRGQQVTLSCSPISGHRSVSWYQQTPGQGLQFLFEYFSETQRNKGNFPGRFSGRQFSNSRSEMNVSTLELGDSALYLCASSLGGLVGVDEQFFGPGTRLTVL.

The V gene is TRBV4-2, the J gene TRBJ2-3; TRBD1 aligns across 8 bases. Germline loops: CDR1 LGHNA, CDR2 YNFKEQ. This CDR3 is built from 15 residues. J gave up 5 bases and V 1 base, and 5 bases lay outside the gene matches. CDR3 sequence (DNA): TGTGCCAGCAGCCAAGGGGACAGGCGAGGAGATACGCAGTATTTT. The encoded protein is CASSQGDRRGDTQYF.